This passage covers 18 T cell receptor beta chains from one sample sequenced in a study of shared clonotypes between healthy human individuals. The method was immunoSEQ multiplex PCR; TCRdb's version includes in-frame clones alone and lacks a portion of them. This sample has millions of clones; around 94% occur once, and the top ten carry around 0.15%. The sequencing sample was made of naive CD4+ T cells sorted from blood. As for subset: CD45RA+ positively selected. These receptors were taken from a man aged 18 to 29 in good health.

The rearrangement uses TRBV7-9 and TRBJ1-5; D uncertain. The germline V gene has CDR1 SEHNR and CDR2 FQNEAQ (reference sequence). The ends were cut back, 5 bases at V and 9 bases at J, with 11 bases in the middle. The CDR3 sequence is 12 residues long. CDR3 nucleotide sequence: TGTGCCAGCAGCCAAGACGTTGGGCCCCAGCATTTT. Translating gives CASSQDVGPQHF.

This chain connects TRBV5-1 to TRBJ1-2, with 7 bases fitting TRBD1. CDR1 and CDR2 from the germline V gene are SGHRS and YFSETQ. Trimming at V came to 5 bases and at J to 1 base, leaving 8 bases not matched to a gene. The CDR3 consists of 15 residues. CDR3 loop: CASRRRDSVNYGYTF. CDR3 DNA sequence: TGCGCCAGCAGGCGCCGGGACAGCGTTAACTATGGCTACACCTTC.

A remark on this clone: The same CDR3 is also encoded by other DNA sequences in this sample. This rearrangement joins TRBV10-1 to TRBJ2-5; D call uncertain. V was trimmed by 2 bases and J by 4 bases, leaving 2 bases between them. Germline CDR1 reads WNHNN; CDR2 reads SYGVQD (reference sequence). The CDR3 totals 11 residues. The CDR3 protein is CASSEGETQYF. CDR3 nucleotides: TGCGCCAGCAGTGAGGGAGAGACCCAGTACTTC.

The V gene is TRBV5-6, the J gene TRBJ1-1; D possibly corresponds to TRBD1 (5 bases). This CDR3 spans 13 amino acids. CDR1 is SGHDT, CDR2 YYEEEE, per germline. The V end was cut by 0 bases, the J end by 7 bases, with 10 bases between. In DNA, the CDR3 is TGTGCCAGCAGCTTGGATTGGGGCCGTGAAGCTTTCTTT. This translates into CASSLDWGREAFF.

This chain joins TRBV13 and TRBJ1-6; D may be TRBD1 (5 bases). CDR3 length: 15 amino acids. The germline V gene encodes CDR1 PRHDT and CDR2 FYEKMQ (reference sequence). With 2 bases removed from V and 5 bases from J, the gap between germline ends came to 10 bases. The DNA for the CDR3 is TGTGCCAGCAGCTTAAGACAGAATGATAATTCACCCCTCCACTTT. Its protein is CASSLRQNDNSPLHF.

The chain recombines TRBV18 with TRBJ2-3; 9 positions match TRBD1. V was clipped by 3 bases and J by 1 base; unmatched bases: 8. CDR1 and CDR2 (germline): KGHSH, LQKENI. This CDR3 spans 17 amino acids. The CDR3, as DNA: TGTGCCAGCTCACCTCCAACAGGGGGCTGGGGCACAGATACGCAGTATTTT. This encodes CASSPPTGGWGTDTQYF.

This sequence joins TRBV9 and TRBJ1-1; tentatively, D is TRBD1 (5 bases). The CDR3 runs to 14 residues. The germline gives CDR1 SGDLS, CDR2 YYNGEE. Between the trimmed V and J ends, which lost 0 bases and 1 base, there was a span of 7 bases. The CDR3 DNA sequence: TGTGCCAGCAGCGTAGACGGGGGGAACACTGAAGCTTTCTTT. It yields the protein CASSVDGGNTEAFF.

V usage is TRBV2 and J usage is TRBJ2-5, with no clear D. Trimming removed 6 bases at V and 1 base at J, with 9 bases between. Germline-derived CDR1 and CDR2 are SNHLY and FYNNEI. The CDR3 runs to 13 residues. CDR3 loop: CASSQEFQETQYF. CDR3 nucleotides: TGTGCCAGCAGCCAAGAATTCCAAGAGACCCAGTACTTC.

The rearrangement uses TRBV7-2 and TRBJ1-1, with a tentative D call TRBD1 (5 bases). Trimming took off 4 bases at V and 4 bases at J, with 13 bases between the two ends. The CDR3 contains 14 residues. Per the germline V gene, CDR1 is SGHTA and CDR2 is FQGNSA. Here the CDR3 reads CASSSFRGGTEAFF. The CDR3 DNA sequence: TGTGCCAGCAGCTCGTTCCGTGGGGGCACTGAAGCTTTCTTT.

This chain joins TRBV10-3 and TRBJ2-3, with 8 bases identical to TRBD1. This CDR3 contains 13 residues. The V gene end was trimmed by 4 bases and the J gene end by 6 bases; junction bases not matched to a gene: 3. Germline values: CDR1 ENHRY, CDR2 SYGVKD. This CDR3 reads CAISGGTGDTQYF. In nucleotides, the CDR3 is TGTGCCATCAGTGGGGGGACAGGTGATACGCAGTATTTT.

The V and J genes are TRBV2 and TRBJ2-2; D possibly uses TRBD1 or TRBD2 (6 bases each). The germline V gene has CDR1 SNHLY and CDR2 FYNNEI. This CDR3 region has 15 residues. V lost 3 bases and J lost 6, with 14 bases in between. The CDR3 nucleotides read TGTGCCAGCAGTGAGCTGGGGGGCGCTGCCGGGGAGCTGTTTTTT. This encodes CASSELGGAAGELFF.

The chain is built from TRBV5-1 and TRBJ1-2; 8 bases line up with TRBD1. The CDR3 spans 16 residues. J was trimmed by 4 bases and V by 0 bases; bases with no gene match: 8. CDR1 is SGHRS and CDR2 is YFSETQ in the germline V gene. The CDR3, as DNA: TGCGCCAGCAGCTTGGACTCAGGGGGCCCTAGCTATGGCTACACCTTC. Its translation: CASSLDSGGPSYGYTF.

The CDR3 sequence: CAWGGTGRNQPQHF. In DNA, the CDR3 is TGTGCCTGGGGGGGGACAGGGAGGAATCAGCCCCAGCATTTT. The V gene is TRBV30, the J gene TRBJ1-5; 9 bases map to TRBD1. Germline V gene sequence: CDR1 GTSNPN, CDR2 SVGIG (reference sequence). The CDR3 has 14 residues. J lost 4 bases, V lost 5 bases, and 6 bases had no gene match.

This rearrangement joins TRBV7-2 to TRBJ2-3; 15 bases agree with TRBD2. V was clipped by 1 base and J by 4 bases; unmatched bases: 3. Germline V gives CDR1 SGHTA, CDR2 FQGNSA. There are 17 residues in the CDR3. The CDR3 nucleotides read TGTGCCAGCAGCTTAGAGGGACTAGCGGGAGGCGCAGATACGCAGTATTTT. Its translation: CASSLEGLAGGADTQYF.

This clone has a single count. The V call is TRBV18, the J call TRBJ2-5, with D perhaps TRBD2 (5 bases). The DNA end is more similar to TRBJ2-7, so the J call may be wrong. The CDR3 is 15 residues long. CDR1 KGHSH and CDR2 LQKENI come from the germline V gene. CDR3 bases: TGTGCCAGCTCACCAAGCCCTAGCCCCAACTACGAGCAGTACTTC. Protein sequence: CASSPSPSPNYEQYF.

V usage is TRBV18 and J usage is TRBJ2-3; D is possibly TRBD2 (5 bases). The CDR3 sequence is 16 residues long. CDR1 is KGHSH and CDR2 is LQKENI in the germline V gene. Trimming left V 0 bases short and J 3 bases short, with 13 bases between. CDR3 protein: CASSPPRPGGTDTQYF. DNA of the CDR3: TGTGCCAGCTCACCACCGCGACCAGGAGGTACAGATACGCAGTATTTT.

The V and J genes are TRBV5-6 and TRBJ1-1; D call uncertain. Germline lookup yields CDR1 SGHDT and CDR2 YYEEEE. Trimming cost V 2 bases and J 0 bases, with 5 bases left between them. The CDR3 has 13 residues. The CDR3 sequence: CASSLYVNTEAFF. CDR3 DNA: TGTGCCAGCAGCTTATACGTGAACACTGAAGCTTTCTTT.

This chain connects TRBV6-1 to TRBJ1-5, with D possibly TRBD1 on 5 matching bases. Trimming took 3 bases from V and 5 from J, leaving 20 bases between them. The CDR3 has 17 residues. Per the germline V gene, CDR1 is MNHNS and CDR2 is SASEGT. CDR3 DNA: TGTGCCAGCAGTGAGGGGCCGTTTGCGGGGGGAGATCAGCCCCAGCATTTT. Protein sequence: CASSEGPFAGGDQPQHF.